A few counts support the clone carrying this T cell receptor (beta chain). No antigen is known for it. The CDR3 contains 15 residues. Germline-derived CDR1 and CDR2 are LNHDA and SQIVND (reference sequence). Trimming at V came to 5 bases and at J to 0 bases, leaving 3 bases not matched to a gene. Each CDR3 protein is one row after TCRdb ran MiXCR on the reads. The sample holds almost 550,000 distinct CDR3 sequences, more than 15% seen once. This record comes from a study of T cell repertoires in cytomegalovirus infection. Study-level background: Indicated by public TCR beta signatures were CMV infection and matching HLA type.

Study-level points and caveats: Dominating the ex vivo response were HLA-C-restricted CMV-specific TCR beta clonotypes. Carriers of CMV and the relevant HLA type were discriminated by public TCR beta frequency.

The chain combines TRBV19 with TRBJ2-3, with TRBD2 identical over 9 bases. This TCR derives from a human donor in good health (CMV status not recorded). Some clones in this sample may be carry-over from other donors' samples. The sample was CD8+ T cells from PBMCs. DNA for the CDR3: TGTGCCAGTAGTCAGGGGACTAGCAGCACAGATACGCAGTATTTT. Translated, it gives CASSQGTSSTDTQYF.